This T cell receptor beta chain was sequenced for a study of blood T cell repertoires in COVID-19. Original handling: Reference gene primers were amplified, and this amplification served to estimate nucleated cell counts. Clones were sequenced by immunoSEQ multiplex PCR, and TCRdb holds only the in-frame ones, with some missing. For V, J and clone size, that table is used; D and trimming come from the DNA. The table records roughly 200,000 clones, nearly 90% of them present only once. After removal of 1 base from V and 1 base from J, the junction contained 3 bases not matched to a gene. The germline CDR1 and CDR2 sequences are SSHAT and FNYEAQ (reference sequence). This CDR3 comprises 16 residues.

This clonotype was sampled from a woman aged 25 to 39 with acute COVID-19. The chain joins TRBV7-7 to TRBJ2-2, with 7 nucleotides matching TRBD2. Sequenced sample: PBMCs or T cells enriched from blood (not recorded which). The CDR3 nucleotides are TGTGCCAGCAGCTTAGTAGTAGCGGGGAACACCGGGGAGCTGTTTTTT. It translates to CASSLVVAGNTGELFF.